These 8 T cell receptor beta chains originate from one sample sequenced in a study of T-cell reconstitution after alpha-beta-depleted transplantation in children. The TCRbeta library was prepared with unique molecular identifiers. TCRdb fed the PCR reads into MiXCR, producing one record per CDR3 protein. The sample lists about 150,000 distinct CDR3 sequences, over 8.5% occurring once. The sequencing here drew on PBMCs, taken before TCRalphabeta/CD19-depleted stem cell transplant. These receptors were taken from a boy between 2 and 10 years old with acute myeloid leukemia, due to receive a stem cell transplant.

This clonotype was observed many times. The CDR3, as DNA: TGTGCCAGCAGCATAGGGCAGGGGAGGAGGCATGAGCAGTTCTTC. Amino acid sequence: CASSIGQGRRHEQFF. The rearrangement joins TRBV11-2 to TRBJ2-1; D is possibly TRBD1 or TRBD2 (6 bases each). The germline V gene has CDR1 SGHAT and CDR2 FQNNGV. The CDR3 length is 15 residues. V lost 5 bases, J lost 8 bases, and 19 bases lay in between.

There are many counts of this clonotype. The CDR3 bases are TGTGCCAGCAGCGGATCTAGCGAAAGGGACATTCAGTACTTC. The encoded protein is CASSGSSERDIQYF. V is TRBV9 and J is TRBJ2-4; a possible D gene is TRBD2 (6 bases). In germline, CDR1 is SGDLS, CDR2 YYNGEE. This CDR3 contains 14 residues. Deletions cut 3 bases from V and 8 bases from J, with 15 bases between.

The chain combines TRBV20-1 with TRBJ1-5; 7 bases align to TRBD1. CDR3 length: 14 amino acids. Germline CDR1 reads DFQATT; CDR2 reads SNEGSKA (reference sequence). With 1 base clipped from V and 7 bases from J, the junction kept 7 bases outside the gene matches. CDR3 DNA: TGCAGTGCTAGAGTTGACAGGGTTGGCCAGCCCCAGCATTTT. Its translation is CSARVDRVGQPQHF.

Ten or more counts support this clonotype. The V and J genes are TRBV6-1 and TRBJ2-5; D uncertain. This CDR3 contains 11 residues. The germline gives CDR1 MNHNS, CDR2 SASEGT. V lost 2 bases, J lost 5 bases, and 3 bases lay in between. CDR3 sequence (DNA): TGTGCCAGCAGTGAAACCGAGACCCAGTACTTC. Its protein is CASSETETQYF.

The table lists this clonotype with many counts. This chain joins TRBV25-1 and TRBJ2-5, with a tentative D call TRBD2 (7 bases). V lost 8 bases to trimming and J lost 4 bases, with 11 bases between them. The CDR3 loop spans 12 amino acids. Germline CDR1 is MGHDK and CDR2 is SYGVNS. The CDR3 is CASEGGAETQYF. In nucleotides, the CDR3 is TGTGCCAGCGAAGGGGGGGCAGAGACCCAGTACTTC.

CDR3 nucleotides: TGTGCCAGCAGCTCAAAAGCTACCGGGGAGCTGTTTTTT. The encoded protein is CASSSKATGELFF. This rearrangement joins TRBV7-6 to TRBJ2-2; D remains ambiguous. Trimming took 4 bases from V and 5 from J, leaving 8 bases between them. This CDR3 spans 13 amino acids. The V gene's germline CDR1 is SGHVS and CDR2 FNYEAQ. Complete variable domain (other parts from reference TRBV7-6 and TRBJ2-2): GAGVSQSPRYKVTKRGQDVALRCDPISGHVSLYWYRQALGQGPEFLTYFNYEAQQDKSGLPNDRFSAERPEGSISTLTIQRTEQRDSAMYRCASSSKATGELFFGEGSRLTVL.

The sample holds many counts of this clonotype. V gene TRBV10-3 combines with J gene TRBJ2-7, with 8 bases matching TRBD2. The CDR3 has 15 amino acids. Germline values: CDR1 ENHRY, CDR2 SYGVKD. Losses at the gene ends were 4 bases for V and 0 bases for J; bases not matched to a gene: 5. The CDR3 is CAISGLAISSYEQYF. CDR3 bases: TGTGCCATCAGTGGACTAGCGATAAGCTCCTACGAGCAGTACTTC.

This clonotype was seen at least ten times. CDR3 amino acids: CSAATGGGGNTIYF. CDR3 nucleotide sequence: TGCAGTGCTGCTACAGGGGGAGGTGGAAACACCATATATTTT. The chain combines TRBV20-1 with TRBJ1-3; TRBD1 matches 8 bases. This CDR3 is built from 14 residues. The V gene's germline CDR1 is DFQATT and CDR2 SNEGSKA (reference sequence). Germline trimming cut 5 bases from V and 3 bases from J; bases unmatched to any gene: 6.